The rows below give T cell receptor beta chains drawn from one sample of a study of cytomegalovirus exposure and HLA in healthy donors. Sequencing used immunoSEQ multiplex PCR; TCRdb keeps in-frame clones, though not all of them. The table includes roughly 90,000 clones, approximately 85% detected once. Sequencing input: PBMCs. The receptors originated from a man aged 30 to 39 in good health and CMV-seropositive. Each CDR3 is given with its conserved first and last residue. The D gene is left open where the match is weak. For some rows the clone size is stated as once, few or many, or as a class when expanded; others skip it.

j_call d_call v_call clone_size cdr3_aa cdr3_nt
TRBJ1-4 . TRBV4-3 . CASSPAQRALNEKLFF TGCGCCAGCAGCCCCGCCCAGCGAGCATTAAATGAAAAACTGTTTTTT
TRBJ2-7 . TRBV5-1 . CASSLEQGEQYF TGCGCCAGCAGCTTGGAGCAGGGCGAGCAGTACTTC
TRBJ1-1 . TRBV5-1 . CASSWEPVGRTEAFF TGCGCCAGCAGCTGGGAGCCCGTTGGGAGGACTGAAGCTTTCTTT
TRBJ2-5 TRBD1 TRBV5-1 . CASSLASSTGGQETQYF TGCGCCAGCAGCTTGGCCTCCTCGACAGGGGGCCAAGAGACCCAGTACTTC
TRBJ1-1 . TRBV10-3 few CAISESTAEAFF TGTGCCATCAGTGAGTCCACAGCTGAAGCTTTCTTT
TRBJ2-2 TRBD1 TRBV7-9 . CASSLGTGGFPGELFF TGTGCCAGCAGCTTAGGAACAGGGGGCTTCCCCGGGGAGCTGTTTTTT
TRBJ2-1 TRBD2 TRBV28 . CASSSPVGGAGVTDEQFF TGTGCCAGCAGTTCCCCAGTGGGAGGAGCGGGAGTAACCGATGAGCAGTTCTTC
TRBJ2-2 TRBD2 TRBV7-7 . CASSLDGTSPNTGELFF TGTGCCAGCAGCTTAGACGGGACTAGCCCGAACACCGGGGAGCTGTTTTTT
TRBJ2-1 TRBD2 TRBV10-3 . CAIRTSGNQNEQFF TGTGCCATCCGGACTAGCGGGAATCAAAATGAGCAGTTCTTC
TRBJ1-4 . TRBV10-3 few CAIWAGRNEKLFF TGTGCCATCTGGGCAGGGCGTAATGAAAAACTGTTTTTT
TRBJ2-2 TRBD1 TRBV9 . CASSAGTGLANTGELFF TGTGCCAGCAGCGCGGGGACAGGCCTAGCGAACACCGGGGAGCTGTTTTTT
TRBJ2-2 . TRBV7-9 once CASSLGAEGGELFF TGTGCCAGCAGCTTGGGAGCCGAAGGCGGGGAGCTGTTTTTT
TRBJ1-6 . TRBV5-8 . CASSLEPYGSYNSPLHF TGTGCCAGCAGCTTGGAGCCATATGGCTCCTATAATTCACCCCTCCACTTT
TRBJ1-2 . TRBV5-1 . CASSEDGGYYGYTF TGCGCCAGCAGCGAGGACGGAGGATACTATGGCTACACCTTC
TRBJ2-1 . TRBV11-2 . CASSPGTLPLDEQFF TGTGCCAGCAGCCCGGGGACTCTGCCCCTCGATGAGCAGTTCTTC
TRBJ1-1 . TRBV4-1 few CASSQPDSEAFF TGCGCCAGCAGCCAACCGGACAGTGAAGCTTTCTTT
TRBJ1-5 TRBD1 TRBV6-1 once CASRMGQPQPQHF TGTGCCAGCAGGATGGGACAGCCGCAGCCCCAGCATTTT
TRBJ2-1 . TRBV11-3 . CASSLDGGSTNEQFF TGTGCCAGCAGCTTAGATGGGGGCAGTACCAATGAGCAGTTCTTC
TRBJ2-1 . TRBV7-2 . CASSLAQASSYNEQFF TGTGCCAGCAGCTTAGCCCAGGCCAGCTCCTACAATGAGCAGTTCTTC
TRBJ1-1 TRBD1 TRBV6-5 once CASSADLGGETEAFF TGTGCCAGCAGTGCAGACCTAGGGGGCGAGACTGAAGCTTTCTTT
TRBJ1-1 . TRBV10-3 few CASLVPGDTEAFF TGTGCCTCCCTAGTCCCGGGGGACACTGAAGCTTTCTTT
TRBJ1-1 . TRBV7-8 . CASSPGQIAEAFF TGTGCCAGCAGCCCGGGACAAATCGCTGAAGCTTTCTTT
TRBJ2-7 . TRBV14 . CASSHVPTEQYF TGTGCCAGCAGCCATGTTCCTACCGAGCAGTACTTC
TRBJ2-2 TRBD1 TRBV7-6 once CASSRGQGVTGELFF TGTGCCAGCAGCCGGGGACAGGGGGTCACCGGGGAGCTGTTTTTT
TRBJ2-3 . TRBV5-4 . CASSLIGRQGSDTQYF TGTGCCAGCAGCTTGATAGGGCGGCAGGGCTCAGATACGCAGTATTTT
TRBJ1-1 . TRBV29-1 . CSVCRPQYTEAFF TGCAGCGTGTGCAGGCCTCAGTACACTGAAGCTTTCTTT
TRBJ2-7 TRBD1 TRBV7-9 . CASGTGKNEQYF TGTGCCAGCGGGACAGGGAAAAACGAGCAGTACTTC
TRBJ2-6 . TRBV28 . CASKITRGGANVLTF TGTGCCAGCAAAATTACAAGGGGTGGGGCCAACGTCCTGACTTTC
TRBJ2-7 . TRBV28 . CASIPRGGTSYEQYF TGTGCCAGCATTCCTAGAGGCGGGACGTCCTACGAGCAGTACTTC
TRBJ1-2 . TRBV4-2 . CASSQEPGRGYTF TGTGCCAGCAGCCAAGAGCCCGGTCGGGGCTACACCTTC
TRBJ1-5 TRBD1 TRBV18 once CASSPGTGNQPQHF TGTGCCAGCTCACCAGGGACAGGAAATCAGCCCCAGCATTTT
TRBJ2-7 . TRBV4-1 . CASSQVHSVTDSYEQYF TGCGCCAGCAGCCAAGTCCATAGCGTGACCGACTCCTACGAGCAGTACTTC
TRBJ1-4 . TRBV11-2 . CASSPGGGGEKLFF TGTGCCAGCAGCCCCGGGGGGGGAGGTGAAAAACTGTTTTTT
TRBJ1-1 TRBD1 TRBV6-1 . CASSSRTGRAEAFF TGTGCCAGCAGTTCCCGGACAGGGCGGGCTGAAGCTTTCTTT
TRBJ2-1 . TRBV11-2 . CASSPRRTSRDEQFF TGTGCCAGCAGCCCCCGGAGGACGTCGCGAGATGAGCAGTTCTTC
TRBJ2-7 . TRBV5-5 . CASSLSGTYEQYF TGTGCCAGCAGCTTATCGGGGACCTACGAGCAGTACTTC
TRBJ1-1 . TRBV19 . CASSMAGPNTEAFF TGTGCCAGTAGTATGGCAGGGCCGAACACTGAAGCTTTCTTT
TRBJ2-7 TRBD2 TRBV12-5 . CASGLVGGYEQYF TGTGCTAGTGGTTTGGTCGGGGGGTACGAGCAGTACTTC
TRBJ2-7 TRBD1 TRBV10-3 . CAITPGGGQGVYEQYF TGTGCCATCACTCCTGGAGGGGGACAGGGGGTGTACGAGCAGTACTTC
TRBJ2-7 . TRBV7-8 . CASSERELTYEQYF TGTGCCAGCAGCGAGAGAGAGCTAACTTACGAGCAGTACTTC
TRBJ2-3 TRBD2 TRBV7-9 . CASSLLTSDSTDTQYF TGTGCCAGCAGCTTATTGACTAGCGATAGCACAGATACGCAGTATTTT
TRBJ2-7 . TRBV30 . CAWSRTVYYEQYF TGTGCCTGGAGTAGGACAGTGTACTACGAGCAGTACTTC
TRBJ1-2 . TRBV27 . CASSLSTGNYGYTF TGTGCCAGCAGTTTATCAACGGGTAACTATGGCTACACCTTC
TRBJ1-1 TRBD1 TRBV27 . CASSPTGGLNTEAFF TGTGCCAGCAGTCCGACAGGGGGCCTGAACACTGAAGCTTTCTTT
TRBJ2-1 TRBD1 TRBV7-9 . CASSLGTGADNEQFF TGTGCCAGCAGCTTGGGGACAGGGGCAGACAATGAGCAGTTCTTC
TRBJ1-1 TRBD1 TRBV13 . CASSFGTGPFLMNTEAFF TGTGCCAGCAGCTTTGGGACAGGCCCCTTCCTGATGAACACTGAAGCTTTCTTT